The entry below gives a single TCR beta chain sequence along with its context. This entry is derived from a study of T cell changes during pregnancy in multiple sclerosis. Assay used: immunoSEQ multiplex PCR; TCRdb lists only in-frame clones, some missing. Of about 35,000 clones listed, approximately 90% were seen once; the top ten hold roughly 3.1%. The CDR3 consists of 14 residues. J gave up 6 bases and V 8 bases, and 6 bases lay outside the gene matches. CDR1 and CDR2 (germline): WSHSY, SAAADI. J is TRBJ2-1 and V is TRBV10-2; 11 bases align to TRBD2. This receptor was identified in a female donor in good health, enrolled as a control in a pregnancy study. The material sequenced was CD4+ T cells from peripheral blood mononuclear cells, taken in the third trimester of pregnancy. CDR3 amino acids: CASGTSGGGNEQFF. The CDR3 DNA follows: TGCGCCAGCGGTACTAGCGGGGGTGGCAATGAGCAGTTCTTC.